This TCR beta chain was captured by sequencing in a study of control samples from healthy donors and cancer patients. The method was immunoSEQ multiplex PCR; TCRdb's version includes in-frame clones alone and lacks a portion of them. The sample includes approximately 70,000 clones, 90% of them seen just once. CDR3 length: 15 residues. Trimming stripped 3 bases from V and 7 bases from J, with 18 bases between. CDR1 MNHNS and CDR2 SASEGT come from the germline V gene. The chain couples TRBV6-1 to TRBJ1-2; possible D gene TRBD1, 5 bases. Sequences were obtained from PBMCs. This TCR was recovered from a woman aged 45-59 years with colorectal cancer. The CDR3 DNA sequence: TGTGCCAGCAGTGAGCCGGGACCGGGACCGGGTGGCTACACCTTC. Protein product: CASSEPGPGPGGYTF.